Presented here are 7 T cell receptor beta chains from one specimen sequenced in a study of technical replicates of blood from a handful of donors (TCRdb year 2017). Library creation used the immunoSEQ multiplex PCR assay. What TCRdb holds here is the immuneACCESS table cut down to in-frame rearrangements. Part of the clones is not present; checked against another copy, under half of the missing clones reflect an unresolved V gene, and the others are unexplained. This sample has approximately 92,000 clones in its table, and approximately 95% of those were observed once. 0.34% of the sample lies in the top ten. The material sequenced was T cells isolated from PBMCs. The receptors here all came from a human donor in good health.

The chain joins TRBV2 to TRBJ2-2; 9 bases are a match to TRBD2. The CDR3 extends over 14 amino acids. CDR1 is SNHLY, CDR2 FYNNEI, per germline. The V gene end was trimmed by 7 bases and the J gene end by 6 bases; junction bases not matched to a gene: 6. The CDR3 nucleotides read TGTGCCAGCAACAGCGGGAGGTCTGCCGGGGAGCTGTTTTTT. It translates to CASNSGRSAGELFF.

CDR3 amino acids: CAWSTGTGELFF. In nucleotides, the CDR3 is TGTGCCTGGAGTACAGGGACCGGGGAGCTGTTTTTT. This chain connects TRBV30 to TRBJ2-2, with D perhaps matching TRBD1 (6 bases). The CDR3 contains 12 residues. Looked up from germline, CDR1 is GTSNPN and CDR2 is SVGIG (reference sequence). The V and J ends lost 2 bases and 5 bases respectively, with 6 bases between them.

This clone was recorded only once. V gene TRBV14 combines with J gene TRBJ2-7; D is undetermined. The germline V gene encodes CDR1 SGHDN and CDR2 FVKESK. V gave up 5 bases and J gave up 4 bases, with 12 bases separating them. The CDR3 runs to 13 residues. In DNA, the CDR3 is TGTGCCAGCAGCGATAGCCACCCATACGAGCAGTACTTC. Translated, it gives CASSDSHPYEQYF.

This chain connects TRBV18 to TRBJ1-2, with 7 bases aligning to TRBD1. The length of the CDR3 is 15 residues. V shed 6 bases, J shed 5 bases, and the junction held 12 bases outside the gene matches. Germline CDR1 and CDR2: KGHSH and LQKENI. The CDR3 DNA reads TGTGCCAGCTCGTCAGTAAGGACAGGACATTATGGCTACACCTTC. Encoded protein: CASSSVRTGHYGYTF.

V gene TRBV30 combines with J gene TRBJ2-1; 8 bases map to TRBD1. In germline, CDR1 is GTSNPN, CDR2 SVGIG (reference sequence). This CDR3 contains 12 residues. Trimming removed 5 bases from V and 6 bases from J; junction bases left unmatched: 3. In nucleotides, the CDR3 is TGTGCCTGGGGACAGGGAGTCAATGAGCAGTTCTTC. Amino acid sequence: CAWGQGVNEQFF.

This chain uses TRBV7-2 with TRBJ1-2; D gene ambiguous. The germline V gene encodes CDR1 SGHTA and CDR2 FQGNSA. The CDR3 runs to 13 residues. Trimming took off 0 bases at V and 3 bases at J, with 5 bases between the two ends. CDR3 loop: CASSLASDYGYTF. The CDR3 nucleotides are TGTGCCAGCAGCTTAGCCTCTGACTATGGCTACACCTTC.

The V call is TRBV9, the J call TRBJ1-1; weak D call: TRBD1 (5 bases). The CDR3 is made up of 15 amino acids. Looked up from germline, CDR1 is SGDLS and CDR2 is YYNGEE. V was pared by 0 bases and J by 7 bases, with 16 bases between. CDR3 amino acids: CASSVAWGDKDEAFF. The CDR3 DNA reads as TGTGCCAGCAGCGTAGCTTGGGGGGATAAGGATGAAGCTTTCTTT.